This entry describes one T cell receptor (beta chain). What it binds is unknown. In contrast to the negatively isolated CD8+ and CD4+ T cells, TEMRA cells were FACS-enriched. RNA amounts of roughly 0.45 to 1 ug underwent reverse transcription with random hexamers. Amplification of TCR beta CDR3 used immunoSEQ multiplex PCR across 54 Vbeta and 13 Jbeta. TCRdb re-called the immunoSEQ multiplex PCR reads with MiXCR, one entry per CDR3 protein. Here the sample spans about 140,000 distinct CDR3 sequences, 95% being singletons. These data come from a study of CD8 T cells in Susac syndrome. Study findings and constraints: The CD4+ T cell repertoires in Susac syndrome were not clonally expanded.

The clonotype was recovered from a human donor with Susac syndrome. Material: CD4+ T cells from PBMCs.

CDR3 region: CASSQGGSTYEQYF. The DNA of the CDR3 is TGTGCCAGCTCACAGGGCGGGAGTACCTACGAGCAGTACTTC. The rearrangement uses TRBV18 and TRBJ2-7; 7 nucleotides line up with TRBD2. Germline CDR1 is KGHSH and CDR2 is LQKENI. After removal of 4 bases from V and 2 bases from J, the junction contained 5 bases not matched to a gene. The CDR3 runs 14 residues.